Presented here are 2 T cell receptor beta chains from one specimen sequenced in a study of Tregs in tolerant kidney transplant recipients. Sequencing used immunoSEQ multiplex PCR; TCRdb keeps in-frame clones, though not all of them. Of 75,000 to 85,000 clones in the sample, approximately 90% were seen once. Sequences were derived from Tregs from blood, sampled before the transplant. The receptors originated from a human donor who received a combined kidney and bone marrow transplant.

In this sample, this clone turned up once. This chain uses TRBV7-9 with TRBJ2-7; the D call may be TRBD1 or TRBD2 (5 bases each). Trimming pared 6 bases from V and 2 bases from J, leaving 17 bases between. Per the germline V gene, CDR1 is SEHNR and CDR2 is FQNEAQ (reference sequence). The CDR3 is 15 amino acids. As DNA, the CDR3 is TGTGCCAGCAGTCGTTCAGCTGGGACCACCTACGAGCAGTACTTC. The encoded protein is CASSRSAGTTYEQYF.

The chain combines TRBV7-2 with TRBJ1-5, with D possibly matching TRBD1 (5 bases). This CDR3 has 16 residues. The germline CDR1 and CDR2 sequences are SGHTA and FQGNSA. V lost 1 base and J 5 bases, leaving 15 bases between the germline ends. This CDR3 is CASSLGSGTRYQPQHF. The CDR3 nucleotides read TGTGCCAGCAGCTTAGGGTCGGGGACCCGCTATCAGCCCCAGCATTTT.